A single sample gave rise to the 20 T cell receptor beta chains below, sequenced in a study of human T cells and chemical hapten exposure. Via MiXCR, TCRdb re-called the RACE reads, giving one row per CDR3 protein. The data hold 120,000 or so distinct CDR3 sequences, with roughly an eighth observed a single time. Time point of the sample: patch test 1, 2 weeks after DPC sensitization. Treatment indicated: therapeutic diphenylcyclopropenone sensitization with weekly scalp DPC. This specimen was whole blood, taken in connection with sensitization to the hapten diphenylcyclopropenone (DPC). The receptors shown here come from a man aged 18 to 30 with alopecia areata. Some clones in this sample may be carry-over from other donors' samples.

CDR3 amino acids: CSALVTWNSNQPQHF. In DNA form, the CDR3 reads TGCAGTGCCTTAGTTACCTGGAATAGCAATCAGCCCCAGCATTTT. The chain carries TRBV20-1 and TRBJ1-5; D is undetermined. The CDR3 length is 15 residues. The germline CDR1 and CDR2 sequences are DFQATT and SNEGSKA (reference sequence). Trimming removed 6 bases at V and 0 bases at J, with 15 bases between.

The chain couples TRBV12-3 or TRBV12-4 to TRBJ1-1, with TRBD1 as a possible D gene (6 bases). The CDR3 is 15 amino acids. V lost 3 bases, J lost 0 bases, and 11 bases lay in between. The CDR3 region is CASSFGGGLNTEAFF. Written as DNA, the CDR3 is TGTGCCAGCAGTTTTGGGGGCGGATTGAACACTGAAGCTTTCTTT.

In its sample, this clonotype ranks as medium-sized. The chain uses TRBV11-2 and TRBJ2-5; D may be TRBD2 (5 bases). The V gene's germline CDR1 is SGHAT and CDR2 FQNNGV. CDR3 length: 17 amino acids. V was clipped by 5 bases and J by 2 bases, with 21 bases between them. This CDR3 reads CASSLGSAGVTQETQYF. The CDR3 bases are TGTGCCAGCAGCCTGGGCTCTGCGGGCGTAACACAAGAGACCCAGTACTTC.

This clonotype was seen more than once but under ten times. This sequence joins TRBV5-1 and TRBJ1-2, with 7 bases identical to TRBD1. This CDR3 contains 13 residues. V shed 4 bases and J 13 bases; nucleotides not matched to a gene: 13. Germline V gene data show CDR1 as SGHRS and CDR2 as YFSETQ. The chain's CDR3 is CASSGTANSLGTF. The DNA for the CDR3 is TGCGCCAGCAGCGGGACAGCAAATTCCTTGGGCACCTTC.

This chain connects TRBV19 to TRBJ2-6; 12 nucleotides line up with TRBD1. The J segment lost 3 bases and the V segment lost 5 bases, leaving 11 bases of the junction unmatched. The CDR3 runs 19 residues. Per the germline V gene, CDR1 is LNHDA and CDR2 is SQIVND (reference sequence). As DNA, the CDR3 is TGTGCCAGTAGTCAACCCCGGGACAGGGGGCTGGATGGGGCCAACGTCCTGACTTTC. Translated, it gives CASSQPRDRGLDGANVLTF. Full variable domain (rest looked up from reference TRBV19 and TRBJ2-6): DGGITQSPKYLFRKEGQNVTLSCEQNLNHDAMYWYRQDPGQGLRLIYYSQIVNDFQKGDIAEGYSVSREKKESFPLTVTSAQKNPTAFYLCASSQPRDRGLDGANVLTFGAGSRLTVL.

There are a few counts of this clonotype. V and J are TRBV29-1 and TRBJ2-5, with 8 bases matching TRBD1. Germline values: CDR1 SQVTM, CDR2 ANQGSEA. V dropped 5 bases and J dropped 5; count of bases not matched to a gene: 10. CDR3 length: 14 amino acids. The CDR3 DNA is TGCAGCGTTTCCCGCGGACAGGGCGGGGAGACCCAGTACTTC. This encodes CSVSRGQGGETQYF.

This clonotype was observed a handful of times. The chain joins TRBV24-1 to TRBJ2-2, with 7 bases that match TRBD1. This CDR3 has 18 amino acids. Germline V gives CDR1 KGHDR, CDR2 SFDVKD. After removal of 6 bases from V and 2 bases from J, the junction contained 14 bases not matched to a gene. The CDR3 DNA sequence: TGTGCCACCAGTTCTACTCGAGGGGGCCAACTTAACACCGGGGAGCTGTTTTTT. It encodes CATSSTRGGQLNTGELFF.

In its sample, this clonotype was seen a few times. This chain joins TRBV12-3 or TRBV12-4 and TRBJ2-3; TRBD1 matches at 9 bases. The trim removed 6 bases at V and 6 bases at J, leaving 10 bases unmatched. CDR3 length: 15 residues. The CDR3 protein is CASRPGTGFFDTQYF. The CDR3 coding sequence is TGTGCCAGCAGACCCGGGACAGGGTTTTTTGATACGCAGTATTTT.

This clonotype occurred a few times. The V and J genes are TRBV18 and TRBJ1-5; TRBD1 is a possible D gene (5 bases). The CDR3 totals 15 residues. V was clipped by 3 bases and J by 2 bases, with 11 bases between them. The germline V gene has CDR1 KGHSH and CDR2 LQKENI. In DNA form, the CDR3 reads TGTGCCAGCTCACCGGGGGGAGGGGGCAATCAGCCCCAGCATTTT. This sequence encodes CASSPGGGGNQPQHF.

This clonotype has just a few counts. This rearrangement joins TRBV6-1 to TRBJ1-5, with unresolved D. Per germline, CDR1 MNHNS and CDR2 SASEGT. There are 16 residues in the CDR3. Trimming removed 2 bases at V and 0 bases at J, with 11 bases between. The CDR3 region has the DNA TGTGCCAGCAGTGAACGTGTCTTGGGTAGCAATCAGCCCCAGCATTTT. Its translation: CASSERVLGSNQPQHF.

This clonotype has just a few counts. The chain is built from TRBV28 and TRBJ1-6; 7 bases align to TRBD1. The germline CDR1 and CDR2 sequences are MDHEN and SYDVKM. The CDR3 runs 16 residues. The junction had 2 bases not matched to a gene; V was cut back by 1 base and J by 2 bases. CDR3 residues: CASSLYRGPYNSPLHF. CDR3 DNA: TGTGCCAGCAGTTTATATAGGGGGCCCTATAATTCACCCCTCCACTTT. The full variable domain, rest sourced from reference TRBV28 and TRBJ1-6, is DVKVTQSSRYLVKRTGEKVFLECVQDMDHENMFWYRQDPGLGLRLIYFSYDVKMKEKGDIPEGYSVSREKKERFSLILESASTNQTSMYLCASSLYRGPYNSPLHFGNGTRLTVT.

This clonotype was recorded a few times. The V and J genes are TRBV4-3 and TRBJ2-3; maybe TRBD2 (5 bases). Germline CDR1 LGHNA, CDR2 YSLEER. Trimming cost V 0 bases and J 9 bases, with 10 bases left between them. The CDR3 length is 13 residues. The CDR3 protein is CASSQERESTQYF. CDR3 nucleotide sequence: TGCGCCAGCAGCCAAGAACGGGAATCCACGCAGTATTTT.

A few counts support this clonotype. The J gene is TRBJ1-1, the V gene TRBV7-9; no firm D call. The germline V gene encodes CDR1 SEHNR and CDR2 FQNEAQ (reference sequence). The CDR3 is made up of 15 amino acids. V was pared by 3 bases and J by 0 bases, with 11 bases between. DNA of the CDR3: TGTGCCAGCAGCTTCGGCAGAGTCATGAACACTGAAGCTTTCTTT. Its protein product is CASSFGRVMNTEAFF.

This chain links TRBV2 with TRBJ1-5; no firm D call. Looked up from germline, CDR1 is SNHLY and CDR2 is FYNNEI. This CDR3 is built from 17 residues. Trimming shortened V by 7 bases and J by 1 base, and 20 bases separated the two germline ends. The CDR3, as DNA: TGTGCCAGCACGCTCAGATCTGATATTACCAGCAATCAGCCCCAGCATTTT. Protein: CASTLRSDITSNQPQHF.

This clonotype was seen only a few times. This chain uses TRBV14 with TRBJ2-3; D call uncertain. In germline, CDR1 is SGHDN, CDR2 FVKESK. Trimming stripped 2 bases from V and 6 bases from J, with 12 bases between. CDR3 length equals 14 residues. Written as DNA, the CDR3 is TGTGCCAGCAGCCAATCTAGTCTAGGGGATACGCAGTATTTT. Translated, it gives CASSQSSLGDTQYF.

This clonotype appeared a few times. The gene calls are TRBV7-9 and TRBJ1-1; no reliable D call. Deletions cut 1 base from V and 0 bases from J, with 9 bases between. CDR1 SEHNR and CDR2 FQNEAQ come from the germline V gene (reference sequence). There are 15 residues in the CDR3. The CDR3 protein is CASSLEGPLNTEAFF. In nucleotides, the CDR3 is TGTGCCAGCAGCTTAGAAGGACCTCTGAACACTGAAGCTTTCTTT. The full variable domain, rest sourced from reference TRBV7-9 and TRBJ1-1, is DTGVSQNPRHKITKRGQNVTFRCDPISEHNRLYWYRQTLGQGPEFLTYFQNEAQLEKSRLLSDRFSAERPKGSFSTLEIQRTEQGDSAMYLCASSLEGPLNTEAFFGQGTRLTVV.

The rearrangement links TRBV25-1 to TRBJ1-4, with D possibly matching TRBD1 (6 bases). The germline gives CDR1 MGHDK, CDR2 SYGVNS. The CDR3 spans 13 residues. Trimming cost V 4 bases and J 8 bases, with 11 bases left between them. The CDR3 loop is CASSVFTGEKLFF. CDR3 DNA sequence: TGTGCCAGCAGTGTTTTTACAGGGGAAAAACTGTTTTTT.

CDR3 residues: CASSQVLSGTGRNEQFF. The CDR3 DNA reads as TGCGCCAGCAGCCAAGTACTATCCGGGACAGGGAGAAATGAGCAGTTCTTC. The chain joins TRBV4-3 to TRBJ2-1; 9 bases map to TRBD1. The germline gives CDR1 LGHNA, CDR2 YSLEER. The CDR3 extends over 17 amino acids. Unmatched junction bases numbered 11, after V lost 1 base and J lost 7 bases.

In its sample, this clonotype was seen a few times. The CDR3 bases are TGTGCCAGCAGCTTAGATCTTGGCTTTAGCGGGGGCAAAGAGACCCAGTACTTC. As protein: CASSLDLGFSGGKETQYF. The chain carries TRBV11-2 and TRBJ2-5; 9 bases align to TRBD2. V lost 0 bases to trimming and J lost 3 bases; unmatched junction nucleotides: 11. CDR1 and CDR2 from the germline V gene are SGHAT and FQNNGV. The CDR3 totals 18 residues.

The chain is built from TRBV4-2 and TRBJ2-5; TRBD1 aligns across 9 bases. With V trimmed by 0 bases and J by 3 bases, 8 bases remained unmatched. This CDR3 region has 17 residues. CDR1 is LGHNA, CDR2 YNFKEQ, per germline. The CDR3 region has the DNA TGTGCCAGCAGCCAAGATGAGGGACAGGGCCGGGAAGAGACCCAGTACTTC. Translation gives CASSQDEGQGREETQYF.